The clone carrying this TCR beta chain turned up a few times. Its antigen is unknown. The V segment lost 0 bases and the J segment 7 bases; nucleotides outside the gene matches: 9. CDR1 and CDR2 (germline): LGHNA, YSLEER. The CDR3 extends over 17 amino acids. The record originates from a study of T cell repertoires in cytomegalovirus infection. About the study: CMV epitopes used comprised recently identified HLA-C-restricted ones and well-studied HLA-B-restricted ones. It was the public TCR beta signatures that indicated both CMV infection and matching HLA type. Findings of the study overall: The ex vivo response showed dominance by HLA-C-restricted CMV-specific TCR beta clonotypes. Cumulative frequency of public TCR beta families picked out carriers of CMV plus the relevant HLA.

Each CDR3 protein gets one entry after TCRdb re-called the reads with MiXCR. The sample carries approximately 1,000,000 distinct CDR3 sequences, approximately 31% recorded once. V usage is TRBV4-3 and J usage is TRBJ1-1; 12 bases fit TRBD1. This specimen consisted of cultured CD8+ T cells from PBMCs, obtained from culture after CMV antigen stimulation. This clonotype was sampled from a human donor in good health (CMV status not recorded). Some clones in this sample may be carry-over from other donors' samples. CDR3 loop: CASSQDGGGQGAVEAFF. The CDR3 DNA sequence: TGCGCCAGCAGCCAAGACGGGGGGGGACAGGGGGCTGTTGAAGCTTTCTTT.